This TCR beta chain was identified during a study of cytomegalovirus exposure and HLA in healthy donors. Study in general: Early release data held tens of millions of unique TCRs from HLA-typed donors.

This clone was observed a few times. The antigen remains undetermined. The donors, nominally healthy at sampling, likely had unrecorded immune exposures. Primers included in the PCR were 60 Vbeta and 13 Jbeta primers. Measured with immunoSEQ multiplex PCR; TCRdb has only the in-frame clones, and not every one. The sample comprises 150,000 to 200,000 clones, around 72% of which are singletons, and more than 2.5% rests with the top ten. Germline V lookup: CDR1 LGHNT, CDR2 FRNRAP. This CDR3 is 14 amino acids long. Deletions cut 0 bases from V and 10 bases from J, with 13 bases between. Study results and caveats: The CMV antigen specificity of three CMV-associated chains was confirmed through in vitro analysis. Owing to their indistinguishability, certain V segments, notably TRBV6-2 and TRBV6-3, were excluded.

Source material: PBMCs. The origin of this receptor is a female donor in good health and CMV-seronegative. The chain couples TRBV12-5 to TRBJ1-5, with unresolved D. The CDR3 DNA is TGTGCTAGTGGTTTGGTGACTTCGGGAGGACCCCAGCATTTT. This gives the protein CASGLVTSGGPQHF.